These T cell receptor beta chains were read from a single sample in a study of CD8 T cells in ankylosing spondylitis. TCRdb itself ran the 5' RACE reads through MiXCR, one entry per CDR3 protein. This table holds fewer than 550,000 distinct CDR3 sequences, roughly 5.2% found once. The sequencing input was blood, either unsorted or a sorted T cell fraction (not recorded which). The source of these receptors is a male donor with ankylosing spondylitis. Both conserved end residues are part of each CDR3. Fields, in order: clone size, V gene, D gene, J gene, CDR3 protein, CDR3 DNA. A D gene is named only where the DNA matches it firmly. Clone size is stated in some rows and not others, as once, few, many or a class when expanded.

clone_size: many; v_call: TRBV3-1; d_call: .; j_call: TRBJ2-7; cdr3_aa: CASSQDYWSRYEQYF; cdr3_nt: TGTGCCAGCAGCCAAGACTACTGGAGTAGGTACGAGCAGTACTTC
clone_size: many; v_call: TRBV20-1; d_call: .; j_call: TRBJ2-3; cdr3_aa: CSAPKGGHTDTQYF; cdr3_nt: TGCAGTGCGCCGAAAGGGGGACACACAGATACGCAGTATTTT
clone_size: many; v_call: TRBV25-1; d_call: TRBD1; j_call: TRBJ1-2; cdr3_aa: CASSEDRGLLKLGYTF; cdr3_nt: TGTGCCAGCAGCGAGGACAGGGGGCTCTTGAAGCTTGGCTACACCTTC
clone_size: many; v_call: TRBV6-1; d_call: .; j_call: TRBJ2-1; cdr3_aa: CASSRVGISYNEQFF; cdr3_nt: TGTGCCAGCAGTAGAGTCGGGATCTCCTACAATGAGCAGTTCTTC
clone_size: .; v_call: TRBV12-5; d_call: TRBD1; j_call: TRBJ2-5; cdr3_aa: CASGSGQSFQETQYF; cdr3_nt: TGTGCTAGTGGTTCGGGACAGTCCTTCCAAGAGACCCAGTACTTC
clone_size: many; v_call: TRBV6-5; d_call: .; j_call: TRBJ1-5; cdr3_aa: CASGAGFQPQHF; cdr3_nt: TGTGCCAGCGGGGCGGGGTTCCAGCCCCAGCATTTT
clone_size: many; v_call: TRBV5-1; d_call: TRBD1; j_call: TRBJ1-1; cdr3_aa: CASSSLRGQGNTEAFF; cdr3_nt: TGCGCCAGCAGCTCCTTAAGAGGACAGGGGAACACTGAAGCTTTCTTT
clone_size: many; v_call: TRBV20-1; d_call: .; j_call: TRBJ1-5; cdr3_aa: CSARDGGATNQPQHF; cdr3_nt: TGCAGTGCTAGAGATGGCGGGGCTACCAATCAGCCCCAGCATTTT
clone_size: many; v_call: TRBV7-9; d_call: TRBD1; j_call: TRBJ2-2; cdr3_aa: CASSSTGDYPGELFF; cdr3_nt: TGTGCCAGCAGCTCGACAGGGGATTATCCCGGGGAGCTGTTTTTT
clone_size: many; v_call: TRBV10-3; d_call: TRBD1; j_call: TRBJ1-1; cdr3_aa: CAIRTGLNTEAFF; cdr3_nt: TGTGCCATCAGGACAGGGTTGAACACTGAAGCTTTCTTT
clone_size: .; v_call: TRBV5-1; d_call: .; j_call: TRBJ1-2; cdr3_aa: CASSFGQSYGYTF; cdr3_nt: TGCGCCAGCAGCTTCGGGCAGTCATATGGCTACACCTTC
clone_size: many; v_call: TRBV5-1; d_call: .; j_call: TRBJ1-5; cdr3_aa: CASSLSIGLNQPQHF; cdr3_nt: TGCGCCAGCAGCTTGTCAATAGGGTTGAATCAGCCCCAGCATTTT
clone_size: few; v_call: TRBV7-9; d_call: TRBD2; j_call: TRBJ2-3; cdr3_aa: CASSLGVAGGSDTQYF; cdr3_nt: TGTGCCAGCAGCCTCGGCGTTGCGGGGGGTTCAGATACGCAGTATTTT
clone_size: many; v_call: TRBV20-1; d_call: TRBD1; j_call: TRBJ1-4; cdr3_aa: CSARQGAGNEKLFF; cdr3_nt: TGCAGTGCTAGACAGGGGGCCGGTAATGAAAAACTGTTTTTT
clone_size: few; v_call: TRBV3-1; d_call: TRBD2; j_call: TRBJ2-5; cdr3_aa: CASSPIFGTSASLETQYF; cdr3_nt: TGTGCCAGCAGCCCGATCTTTGGGACTAGCGCCTCCTTGGAGACCCAGTACTTC
clone_size: few; v_call: TRBV6-2/TRBV6-3; d_call: TRBD2; j_call: TRBJ2-3; cdr3_aa: CASSYWASGGQSTDTQYF; cdr3_nt: TGTGCCAGCAGTTACTGGGCAAGCGGGGGGCAAAGCACAGATACGCAGTATTTT
clone_size: .; v_call: TRBV20-1; d_call: TRBD2; j_call: TRBJ2-7; cdr3_aa: CCASLLSGRAYRASYEQYF; cdr3_nt: TGCTGTGCTTCCTTATTAAGCGGGAGGGCGTATCGGGCGTCCTACGAGCAGTACTTC
clone_size: many; v_call: TRBV9; d_call: .; j_call: TRBJ1-2; cdr3_aa: CASSAQQGAYGYTF; cdr3_nt: TGTGCCAGCAGCGCCCAACAGGGCGCCTATGGCTACACCTTC
clone_size: many; v_call: TRBV5-6; d_call: .; j_call: TRBJ2-3; cdr3_aa: CASSRTRTDTQYF; cdr3_nt: TGTGCCAGCAGCCGGACCCGCACAGATACGCAGTATTTT
clone_size: many; v_call: TRBV10-3; d_call: TRBD2; j_call: TRBJ2-3; cdr3_aa: CAISSSSGRGGDTQYF; cdr3_nt: TGTGCCATCAGTTCTTCGAGCGGGAGGGGGGGAGATACGCAGTATTTT
clone_size: .; v_call: TRBV6-2/TRBV6-3; d_call: .; j_call: TRBJ2-1; cdr3_aa: CASSYYTSSNEQFF; cdr3_nt: TGTGCCAGCAGTTATTATACTAGTTCCAATGAGCAGTTCTTC
clone_size: many; v_call: TRBV7-9; d_call: .; j_call: TRBJ1-2; cdr3_aa: CASSFSTENYGYTF; cdr3_nt: TGTGCCAGCAGCTTTAGTACGGAAAACTATGGCTACACCTTC
clone_size: many; v_call: TRBV24-1; d_call: .; j_call: TRBJ1-2; cdr3_aa: CATSDGWTYGYTF; cdr3_nt: TGTGCCACCAGTGATGGGTGGACCTATGGCTACACCTTC
clone_size: .; v_call: TRBV6-6; d_call: TRBD2; j_call: TRBJ2-3; cdr3_aa: CASTRLGGDTQYF; cdr3_nt: TGTGCCAGCACTCGCCTGGGGGGGGATACGCAGTATTTT
clone_size: .; v_call: TRBV5-1; d_call: .; j_call: TRBJ2-7; cdr3_aa: CASSIGGSQFYEQYF; cdr3_nt: TGCGCCAGCAGCATTGGTGGATCTCAATTCTACGAGCAGTACTTC
clone_size: .; v_call: TRBV28; d_call: .; j_call: TRBJ1-5; cdr3_aa: CASSFARQPQHF; cdr3_nt: TGTGCCAGCAGTTTTGCGAGGCAGCCCCAGCATTTT
clone_size: few; v_call: TRBV20-1; d_call: .; j_call: TRBJ1-5; cdr3_aa: CSASWGAQPQHF; cdr3_nt: TGCAGTGCTAGCTGGGGAGCGCAGCCCCAGCATTTT
clone_size: many; v_call: TRBV7-8; d_call: .; j_call: TRBJ2-5; cdr3_aa: CASSLLGQGEETQYF; cdr3_nt: TGTGCCAGCAGCTTACTTGGACAAGGGGAAGAGACCCAGTACTTC
clone_size: many; v_call: TRBV7-9; d_call: .; j_call: TRBJ1-1; cdr3_aa: CASSGIWQANTEAFF; cdr3_nt: TGTGCCAGCAGCGGAATTTGGCAGGCGAACACTGAAGCTTTCTTT
clone_size: many; v_call: TRBV30; d_call: TRBD2; j_call: TRBJ2-2; cdr3_aa: CAWRTSGGGGELFF; cdr3_nt: TGTGCCTGGAGAACTAGCGGGGGGGGCGGGGAGCTGTTTTTT
clone_size: many; v_call: TRBV6-1; d_call: .; j_call: TRBJ2-7; cdr3_aa: CASNRGQYGDEQYF; cdr3_nt: TGTGCCAGCAACCGTGGGCAGTATGGAGACGAGCAGTACTTC
clone_size: many; v_call: TRBV3-1; d_call: .; j_call: TRBJ2-5; cdr3_aa: CASSQGPFSLKYF; cdr3_nt: TGTGCCAGCAGCCAAGGGCCGTTCAGCCTTAAGTACTTC
clone_size: .; v_call: TRBV12-3/TRBV12-4; d_call: TRBD2; j_call: TRBJ2-5; cdr3_aa: CASSLGGSIGETQYF; cdr3_nt: TGTGCCAGCAGTTTGGGCGGGAGCATAGGAGAGACCCAGTACTTC
clone_size: many; v_call: TRBV7-3; d_call: .; j_call: TRBJ1-1; cdr3_aa: CASSSQANTEAFF; cdr3_nt: TGTGCCAGCAGTTCCCAGGCGAACACTGAAGCTTTCTTT
clone_size: many; v_call: TRBV5-1; d_call: TRBD1; j_call: TRBJ1-2; cdr3_aa: CASSPQTGPFGYTF; cdr3_nt: TGCGCCAGCAGCCCCCAGACAGGGCCGTTCGGCTACACCTTC
clone_size: many; v_call: TRBV4-2; d_call: .; j_call: TRBJ2-1; cdr3_aa: CASSQVPGTSYNEQFF; cdr3_nt: TGTGCCAGCAGCCAGGTGCCCGGGACTTCCTACAATGAGCAGTTCTTC
clone_size: .; v_call: TRBV20-1; d_call: .; j_call: TRBJ2-7; cdr3_aa: CSAREEWGADNYEQYF; cdr3_nt: TGCAGTGCTAGAGAAGAGTGGGGGGCAGATAACTACGAGCAGTACTTC
clone_size: many; v_call: TRBV5-6; d_call: .; j_call: TRBJ2-7; cdr3_aa: CASSLLAHEQYF; cdr3_nt: TGTGCCAGCAGCTTACTAGCCCACGAGCAGTACTTC
clone_size: many; v_call: TRBV9; d_call: .; j_call: TRBJ2-2; cdr3_aa: CASSVVSRGATGELFF; cdr3_nt: TGTGCCAGCAGCGTAGTCTCCAGGGGGGCCACCGGGGAGCTGTTTTTT
clone_size: many; v_call: TRBV28; d_call: TRBD1; j_call: TRBJ2-7; cdr3_aa: CASSPGQHYEQYF; cdr3_nt: TGTGCCAGCAGCCCGGGACAGCACTACGAGCAGTACTTC
clone_size: many; v_call: TRBV6-5; d_call: .; j_call: TRBJ1-6; cdr3_aa: CASSWPADSYNSPLHF; cdr3_nt: TGTGCCAGCAGTTGGCCGGCGGACTCCTATAATTCACCCCTCCACTTT
clone_size: many; v_call: TRBV4-1; d_call: TRBD2; j_call: TRBJ2-7; cdr3_aa: CASSQGLAGGPSYEQYF; cdr3_nt: TGCGCCAGCAGCCAAGGACTAGCGGGAGGGCCCTCCTACGAGCAGTACTTC
clone_size: many; v_call: TRBV6-5; d_call: .; j_call: TRBJ2-7; cdr3_aa: CASRQGLEQYF; cdr3_nt: TGTGCCAGCAGACAAGGGCTCGAGCAGTACTTC
clone_size: many; v_call: TRBV12-3/TRBV12-4; d_call: TRBD1; j_call: TRBJ1-2; cdr3_aa: CASSQQGARGYTF; cdr3_nt: TGTGCCAGCAGTCAGCAGGGGGCACGCGGCTACACCTTC
clone_size: few; v_call: TRBV20-1; d_call: TRBD2; j_call: TRBJ2-1; cdr3_aa: CSAGKIAGGSIINEQFF; cdr3_nt: TGCAGTGCTGGAAAAATAGCGGGAGGTAGCATCATTAATGAGCAGTTCTTC
clone_size: few; v_call: TRBV7-2; d_call: TRBD2; j_call: TRBJ2-7; cdr3_aa: CASSLPLGSGRYEQYF; cdr3_nt: TGTGCCAGCAGCCTACCTTTGGGTAGCGGGAGATACGAGCAGTACTTC
clone_size: many; v_call: TRBV6-2/TRBV6-3; d_call: .; j_call: TRBJ2-7; cdr3_aa: CASSYSYRGTHEQYF; cdr3_nt: TGTGCCAGCAGTTACTCATACCGAGGAACCCACGAGCAGTACTTC
clone_size: many; v_call: TRBV20-1; d_call: .; j_call: TRBJ1-6; cdr3_aa: CSARGMGPGSPLHF; cdr3_nt: TGCAGTGCTAGAGGGATGGGACCAGGATCACCCCTCCACTTT
clone_size: many; v_call: TRBV20-1; d_call: .; j_call: TRBJ2-3; cdr3_aa: CSARSSGGTDTQYF; cdr3_nt: TGCAGTGCTAGAAGTAGCGGAGGCACAGATACGCAGTATTTT
clone_size: many; v_call: TRBV4-3; d_call: .; j_call: TRBJ1-4; cdr3_aa: CASSQERKSTNEKLFF; cdr3_nt: TGCGCCAGCAGCCAAGAGAGGAAATCAACTAATGAAAAACTGTTTTTT
clone_size: many; v_call: TRBV29-1; d_call: .; j_call: TRBJ1-5; cdr3_aa: CSVLPDRNQPQHF; cdr3_nt: TGCAGCGTTTTACCCGACAGGAATCAGCCCCAGCATTTT
clone_size: many; v_call: TRBV20-1; d_call: .; j_call: TRBJ1-5; cdr3_aa: CSARAVGGSQPQHF; cdr3_nt: TGCAGTGCTAGGGCAGTAGGGGGGTCACAGCCCCAGCATTTT
clone_size: many; v_call: TRBV5-1; d_call: TRBD2; j_call: TRBJ2-3; cdr3_aa: CASSFPGGDTQYF; cdr3_nt: TGCGCCAGCAGCTTCCCGGGGGGGGATACGCAGTATTTT
clone_size: many; v_call: TRBV20-1; d_call: .; j_call: TRBJ1-1; cdr3_aa: CSARDVRNTEAPF; cdr3_nt: TGCAGTGCTAGAGATGTACGTAACACTGAAGCTCCCTTT
clone_size: many; v_call: TRBV25-1; d_call: .; j_call: TRBJ1-1; cdr3_aa: CASHGPYTEAFF; cdr3_nt: TGTGCCAGTCACGGGCCATACACTGAAGCTTTCTTT
clone_size: many; v_call: TRBV9; d_call: TRBD1; j_call: TRBJ1-5; cdr3_aa: CASSPQGVNQPQHF; cdr3_nt: TGTGCCAGTTCCCCCCAGGGGGTAAATCAGCCCCAGCATTTT